This T cell receptor (beta chain) was documented in a study of T-cell memory formation after mild COVID-19. Looking at the study overall: TCR clusters were mostly confined to one donor each.

CDR3 length: 15 residues. Trimming cost V 7 bases and J 9 bases; bases outside gene matches: 10. TCRdb analysed the 5' RACE reads with MiXCR anew, one entry per CDR3 protein. Here the sample spans 120,000 or so distinct CDR3 sequences, roughly 6% being singletons. Many counts were recorded for this clonotype. This receptor was obtained from an adult woman who had mild COVID-19 (a few samples of this study predate the infection). Cell type and time point are not known. This chain uses TRBV12-3 or TRBV12-4 with TRBJ1-3; TRBD1 matches 12 bases. Material: PBMCs or a T cell subset sorted from them (not recorded which). The chain's CDR3 is CASTDRDRGLSTIYF. The CDR3 DNA is TGTGCCAGCACGGACCGGGACAGGGGGCTGAGCACCATATATTTT.